These 20 T cell receptor beta chains originate from one sample sequenced in a study of identical twins. TCRdb re-derived calls from the 5' RACE reads in MiXCR, one entry per CDR3 protein. Among some 100,000 distinct CDR3 sequences listed, under 7% were seen once. The sequenced sample consisted of memory T cells sorted from blood. Source of these receptors: a woman aged 45 to 65 in good health.

The table lists this clonotype with many counts. The J gene is TRBJ2-3, the V gene TRBV10-2; the match to TRBD2 covers 8 bases. The germline CDR1 and CDR2 sequences are WSHSY and SAAADI. V was pared by 5 bases and J by 2 bases, with 9 bases of the junction left unmatched. The CDR3 is made up of 16 amino acids. The CDR3 DNA reads TGCGCCAGCAGTTTCGGACTAGCCTCAAACACAGATACGCAGTATTTT. It specifies CASSFGLASNTDTQYF.

V is TRBV4-1 and J is TRBJ2-5; no definite D call. V was shortened by 2 bases and J by 2 bases, with 15 bases between the two germline ends. The CDR3 covers 16 residues. Germline loops: CDR1 MGHRA, CDR2 YSYEKL. CDR3 DNA: TGCGCCAGCAGCCAACTAAACATGGGATTTCAAGAGACCCAGTACTTC. Its translation is CASSQLNMGFQETQYF.

This clonotype appeared many times. The gene calls are TRBV12-5 and TRBJ2-1; 12 bases align to TRBD2. Germline V CDR1 and CDR2: LGHNT, FRNRAP. The CDR3 has 15 amino acids. The ends lost 6 bases at V and 5 bases at J; junction bases unmatched: 5. The CDR3 sequence: CASGLAGGPHNEQFF. In DNA, the CDR3 is TGTGCTAGTGGGCTAGCGGGAGGGCCACACAATGAGCAGTTCTTC.

This clonotype was detected many times. The rearrangement uses TRBV4-1 and TRBJ1-1; D not resolved. The CDR3 sequence is 15 residues long. Trimming stripped 1 base from V and 0 bases from J, with 9 bases between. Germline CDR1 MGHRA, CDR2 YSYEKL. CDR3: CASSQVTVMNTEAFF. In DNA form, the CDR3 reads TGCGCCAGCAGCCAAGTAACGGTAATGAACACTGAAGCTTTCTTT.

This clonotype was recorded at least ten times. The V and J genes are TRBV5-4 and TRBJ2-1, with unresolved D. Germline CDR1 is SGHNT and CDR2 is YYREEE (reference sequence). V gave up 2 bases and J gave up 10 bases, with 13 bases separating them. The CDR3 totals 13 residues. The CDR3 nucleotides read TGTGCCAGCAGCTTTCCCCGACACGGAGAGCAGTTCTTC. The encoded protein is CASSFPRHGEQFF.

The chain uses TRBV18 and TRBJ2-7, with D possibly being TRBD2 (6 bases). Trimming left V 4 bases short and J 5 bases short, with 12 bases between. Germline values: CDR1 KGHSH, CDR2 LQKENI. There are 13 residues in the CDR3. As DNA, the CDR3 is TGTGCCAGCTCACGGGACTCCATTAACGAGCAGTACTTC. As protein: CASSRDSINEQYF.

This clonotype was detected ten times or more. J is TRBJ2-7 and V is TRBV13, with D perhaps matching TRBD1 or TRBD2 (5 bases each). V was clipped by 5 bases and J by 7 bases, with 12 bases between them. Germline CDR1 PRHDT, CDR2 FYEKMQ (reference sequence). The CDR3 is 12 residues long. The DNA for the CDR3 is TGTGCCAGCAGCCCTCAGTGGGGGGAGCAGTACTTC. This encodes CASSPQWGEQYF.

Only a few counts were recorded for this clonotype. The genes are TRBV5-1 and TRBJ2-1; the match to TRBD1 covers 10 bases. The CDR3 totals 16 residues. The trim removed 0 bases at V and 8 bases at J, leaving 8 bases unmatched. Germline CDR1 reads SGHRS; CDR2 reads YFSETQ. CDR3 coding DNA: TGCGCCAGCAGCTTGGCCGGGACAGGGGTAGGAGATGAGCAGTTCTTC. Translating gives CASSLAGTGVGDEQFF.

In its sample, this clonotype was seen many times. The chain links TRBV7-9 to TRBJ1-3, with D maybe TRBD1 (5 bases). There are 14 residues in the CDR3. V was trimmed by 1 base and J by 6 bases, leaving 10 bases between them. In germline, CDR1 is SEHNR, CDR2 FQNEAQ (reference sequence). In nucleotides, the CDR3 is TGTGCCAGCAGCTTAGAAGGCGGGGCAAACACCATATATTTT. This encodes CASSLEGGANTIYF. The variable domain in full, completed from reference TRBV7-9 and TRBJ1-3, reads DTGVSQNPRHKITKRGQNVTFRCDPISEHNRLYWYRQTLGQGPEFLTYFQNEAQLEKSRLLSDRFSAERPKGSFSTLEIQRTEQGDSAMYLCASSLEGGANTIYFGEGSWLTVV.

As for this clonotype: This may be a read error, as it is one base from a much larger clone. This chain uses TRBV30 with TRBJ1-6, with D unclear. The CDR3 is 15 amino acids. The germline V gene encodes CDR1 GTSNPN and CDR2 SVGIG (reference sequence). The CDR3 loop reads CSWSGPGRSNSPLHF. In nucleotides, the CDR3 is TGTTCCTGGAGCGGACCCGGGAGAAGCAATTCACCCCTCCACTTT.

The chain's CDR3 is CASRRGAQETQYF. As DNA, the CDR3 is TGTGCCAGTCGACGGGGGGCTCAAGAGACCCAGTACTTC. The V gene is TRBV27, the J gene TRBJ2-5; the D gene is possibly TRBD2 (7 bases). Germline V CDR1 and CDR2: MNHEY, SMNVEV (reference sequence). The CDR3 extends over 13 amino acids. V lost 9 bases and J lost 2, with 13 bases in between.

Ten or more counts support this clonotype. The chain carries TRBV29-1 and TRBJ2-2, with 11 bases fitting TRBD2. The junction had 10 bases not matched to a gene; V was cut back by 7 bases and J by 0 bases. The CDR3 covers 17 residues. Germline values: CDR1 SQVTM, CDR2 ANQGSEA. In DNA, the CDR3 is TGCAGCGCTAGACTAGCGGGGTTATCCGCGAACACCGGGGAGCTGTTTTTT. Encoded protein: CSARLAGLSANTGELFF.

The genes are TRBV30 and TRBJ1-2; D remains unclear. V gave up 1 base and J gave up 8 bases, with 11 bases separating them. The CDR3 runs to 12 residues. The germline V gene encodes CDR1 GTSNPN and CDR2 SVGIG (reference sequence). CDR3 loop: CAWSADKGGYTF. In DNA, the CDR3 is TGTGCCTGGAGTGCCGACAAGGGCGGCTACACCTTC.

About this clonotype itself: Being one base from a much bigger clone, this may be a read error. The chain joins TRBV5-6 to TRBJ1-6; D unresolved. Germline loops: CDR1 SGHDT, CDR2 YYEEEE. This CDR3 region has 12 residues. CDR3 nucleotides: TGTGCCAGCAGTCTGTACCGATCACCCCCCCACTTT. Translating it yields CASSLYRSPPHF.

This clonotype has ten or more counts. The chain has TRBV3-1 and TRBJ2-3; D not certain. V was clipped by 4 bases and J by 7 bases, with 12 bases between them. The CDR3 spans 13 residues. Germline V CDR1 and CDR2: LGHDT, YNNKEL (reference sequence). CDR3 region: CASSRKPSNTQYF. CDR3 sequence (DNA): TGTGCCAGCAGCCGGAAACCTTCAAATACGCAGTATTTT.

This clonotype showed up many times. The J gene is TRBJ1-2, the V gene TRBV6-5; 8 bases match TRBD1. The CDR3 has 11 residues. V was clipped by 10 bases and J by 4 bases; unmatched bases: 2. Germline V gives CDR1 MNHEY, CDR2 SVGAGI. The CDR3 DNA reads TGTGCCACCGGACAGGGCTATGGCTACACCTTC. Translated, it gives CATGQGYGYTF.

This clonotype was counted at least ten times. This chain joins TRBV20-1 and TRBJ1-2; D might be TRBD1 (6 bases). The CDR3 has 13 residues. In germline, CDR1 is DFQATT, CDR2 SNEGSKA (reference sequence). V shed 0 bases and J shed 8 bases, with 13 bases lying between them. The CDR3 protein is CSARDPGGRGYTF. In DNA form, the CDR3 reads TGCAGTGCTAGAGATCCGGGGGGCCGAGGCTACACCTTC.

This clonotype was seen at least ten times. The chain uses TRBV12-3 or TRBV12-4 and TRBJ2-7; D unclear. V was clipped by 3 bases and J by 1 base, with 16 bases between them. The CDR3 spans 16 residues. The CDR3, as DNA: TGTGCCAGCAGTTTCGGCTCTATAGATTCATCCTACGAGCAGTACTTC. Amino acid sequence: CASSFGSIDSSYEQYF.

This clonotype showed up many times. The chain carries TRBV20-1 and TRBJ1-2; a weak D match, TRBD1 (6 bases). V lost 1 base and J 2 bases, leaving 8 bases between the germline ends. Germline values: CDR1 DFQATT, CDR2 SNEGSKA (reference sequence). This CDR3 has 13 residues. The CDR3 loop reads CSARAGQNYGYTF. In DNA form, the CDR3 reads TGCAGTGCTAGAGCCGGACAGAACTATGGCTACACCTTC.

This clonotype was seen repeatedly, ten times or more. The V gene is TRBV11-3, the J gene TRBJ2-1; D perhaps matches TRBD2 (6 bases). Looked up from germline, CDR1 is SGHNT and CDR2 is YENEEA. Trimming removed 1 base at V and 5 bases at J, with 18 bases between. This CDR3 comprises 17 residues. The CDR3 DNA follows: TGTGCCAGCAGCTTAGGGTTTAGCGGAGGCTCAGACAATGAGCAGTTCTTC. Translating gives CASSLGFSGGSDNEQFF.